This T cell receptor (beta chain) was documented in a study of CD8 T cells in acute hepatitis C reinfection (dated by TCRdb to about 2021). Regarding the study in general: The TCRbeta repertoire of CD8+ T cells specific for the HCV NS3-1073 epitope was profiled during acute infection and after viral clearance. Paired acute and follow-up samples were contributed by four spontaneous resolvers.

Genomic DNA was extracted from FACS-sorted cells, and TCRbeta chains were sequenced through the commercial immunoSEQ service. The paper's processing steps were these. ImmunoSEQ Analyzer software v3.0 and R v3.5.1 were the tools used to analyze the repertoire data. Only productive rearrangements were analyzed, because sequences with stop codons or out-of-frame rearrangements were removed. The sequencing provider supplied the Simpson diversity, Shannon entropy, CDR3 length and nucleotide addition metrics. Clonotypes were grouped by frequency into dominant, sub-dominant, low or lowest abundance categories, and clonotypes below 0.1% were left out of most analyses. A CDR3 amino acid clonotype was designated public if detected in at least two subjects at a cumulative frequency of at least 0.5%. What TCRdb holds here is the immuneACCESS table cut down to in-frame rearrangements. Part of the clones is not present; checked against another copy, under half of the missing clones reflect an unresolved V gene, and the others are unexplained. Clone size and the V and J calls come from that table; the DNA yielded D and trimming. The sample data list approximately 40,000 clones, and approximately 85% of these were observed just once. Of the sample, 9.5% to 13% is held by the ten largest clones.

Findings and caveats that apply to the study as a whole: Because bulk sequencing covered only the TCRbeta chain, the alphabeta pairing of public clonotypes could not be determined. High diversity was observed in NS3-1073 specific repertoires, and no significant differences in diversity were found between acute resolver, follow-up resolver and acute chronic samples. Few CDR3 sequences were shared with other epitopes, and differences in sequencing approaches may have limited exact matching. Follow-up repertoires were not available for chronically infected subjects, because NS3-1073 specific cells were too rare to be sorted. Regardless of outcome, approximately 13 public clonotypes were found, and one public clonotype used V04-02/J02-02. Preferential use of the TRBV04 and TRBV06 gene families was observed in all groups, and this preferential usage was not explained by overrepresentation in the naive pool.

The intended sense of this specimen's time point label: naive CD8 control sorted from an acute-time-point sample. Enrolled in the Montreal Hepatitis C Cohort (HEPCO) in Canada, the donors were people who inject drugs, and these donors were followed every 3 months. Acute primary HCV infection was defined by a positive HCV RNA or antibody test following a negative test within the previous 24 weeks. Antibodies against CD3, CD8 and CD45RO were used for surface staining, and dead cells were excluded with an aqua fixable dye. The cohort comprised fewer than 10 spontaneous resolvers, defined by HCV RNA clearance within 24 weeks. From thawed, previously cryostored peripheral blood mononuclear cells, CD8+ T cells were purified through negative selection performed by means of the MACS CD8+ T cell Isolation Kit. Cells were sorted on a BD FACSAria II cell sorter. Cut back by 4 bases and 4 bases, the V and J ends lie 21 bases apart. The CDR3 goes from the cysteine to the phenylalanine over 16 residues. Only CDR3 DNA remains: 48 bases, in frame from the first base. CDR1 and CDR2, per the germline V gene, are SGHTS and YDEGEE.

To note about this clone: Its antigen remains undetermined. Base-call qualities are not available, and no considerably larger clone is one nucleotide away.

The TCR was taken from a woman aged 18-29 years who spontaneously cleared hepatitis C infection. This chain joins TRBV5-8 to TRBJ2-7; TRBD1 is a weak D gene call, 8 bases matching. Sample: naive CD8+ T cells from PBMCs. The cell subset or site label here, explained by the study, means: sorted total naive CD45RO-negative CD8+ T cells. The base sequence is TGTGCCAGCAGCACGGACCACAGGGGGGGCGGATACGAGCAGTACTTC. The encoded protein is CASSTDHRGGGYEQYF.